The sequence of this T cell receptor (beta chain) was determined in a study of T cells after yellow fever vaccination. Study summary: SMART-Seq v4 Ultra Low Input handled preparation of low-cell-number fractions. Study-wide points: Clonotype sharing between CD4 and CD8 compartments was small.

As regards this clonotype: The antigen is unknown.

CDR1 DFQATT and CDR2 SNEGSKA come from the germline V gene (reference sequence). The CDR3 runs to 16 residues. After removal of 1 base from V and 4 bases from J, the junction contained 10 bases not matched to a gene. A universal primer site and UMIs were added as TCR cDNA was made by 5'RACE template switching. TCRdb re-derived calls from the 5' RACE reads in MiXCR, one entry per CDR3 protein. The sample lists 450,000 to 600,000 distinct CDR3 sequences; less than 15% were seen once. The chain recombines TRBV20-1 with TRBJ2-5; the match to TRBD2 covers 9 bases. The sample in question was PBMCs, obtained on the day of the yellow fever booster vaccination. The TCR originated in a man between 25 and 39 years old who received the YFV17D yellow fever vaccine. CDR3 amino acids: CSARGTTSGGRETQYF. The CDR3 nucleotides read TGCAGTGCTAGAGGAACGACTAGCGGAGGCCGAGAGACCCAGTACTTC.